Below are 7 T cell receptor beta chains sequenced from a single sample in a study of PD-1 blockade in mismatch repair-deficient tumors. Sequenced by immunoSEQ multiplex PCR; TCRdb stores in-frame clones only, minus some. There are more than 90,000 clones in the sample; roughly 80% occur only once, and 4% to 6% lies in the top ten. The sequences come from peripheral blood, collected approximately 60 weeks after starting pembrolizumab. These receptors came from an adult with mismatch repair-deficient cancer.

The genes are TRBV5-8 and TRBJ1-4; TRBD1 matches 7 bases. The CDR3 contains 15 residues. CDR1 is SGHTS and CDR2 is YDEGEE in the germline V gene. With 3 bases clipped from V and 7 bases from J, the junction kept 9 bases outside the gene matches. The CDR3 bases are TGTGCCAGCAGCTCCTCCAGGGGGTTGGTTGAAAAACTGTTTTTT. It is translated as CASSSSRGLVEKLFF.

The genes are TRBV2 and TRBJ1-3; D is possibly TRBD1 (5 bases). The CDR3 sequence is 13 residues long. In germline, CDR1 is SNHLY, CDR2 FYNNEI. V gave up 7 bases and J gave up 2 bases, with 9 bases separating them. CDR3 sequence reads: CASMQGAGNTIYF. The CDR3 DNA is TGTGCCAGCATGCAGGGAGCTGGAAACACCATATATTTT.

The rearrangement links TRBV11-3 to TRBJ2-1; TRBD2 agrees at 7 bases. Trimming removed 3 bases from V and 5 bases from J; junction bases left unmatched: 7. The length of the CDR3 is 15 residues. Germline-derived CDR1 and CDR2 are SGHNT and YENEEA. CDR3 sequence: CASSFRGVMDNEQFF. Here the CDR3 DNA reads TGTGCCAGCAGCTTCCGGGGGGTAATGGACAATGAGCAGTTCTTC. Using reference TRBV11-3 and TRBJ2-1 for the parts outside the CDR3, the full variable domain is EAGVVQSPRYKIIEKKQPVAFWCNPISGHNTLYWYLQNLGQGPELLIRYENEEAVDDSQLPKDRFSAERLKGVDSTLKIQPAELGDSAVYLCASSFRGVMDNEQFFGPGTRLTVL.

The rearrangement links TRBV19 to TRBJ2-3, with TRBD2 matching 14 bases. The CDR3 length is 16 residues. Germline lookup yields CDR1 LNHDA and CDR2 SQIVND (reference sequence). Trimming took 7 bases from V and 5 from J; bases not matched to a gene: 8. The CDR3 bases are TGTGCCAGTAAGGGGACTAGCGGGAGAGGCTTAGATACGCAGTATTTT. Translation gives CASKGTSGRGLDTQYF.

The CDR3 DNA is TGTGCCCGAGCAGGGTCCACTAATGAAAAACTGTTTTTT. Protein sequence: CARAGSTNEKLFF. The rearrangement links TRBV2 to TRBJ1-4, with a tentative D call TRBD1 (5 bases). The CDR3 runs 13 residues. The V end was cut by 11 bases, the J end by 2 bases, with 12 bases between. Germline V gives CDR1 SNHLY, CDR2 FYNNEI. Full variable domain (remainder filled in from reference TRBV2 and TRBJ1-4): EPEVTQTPSHQVTQMGQEVILRCVPISNHLYFYWYRQILGQKVEFLVSFYNNEISEKSEIFDDQFSVERPDGSNFTLKIRSTKLEDSAMYFCARAGSTNEKLFFGSGTQLSVL.

This chain joins TRBV6-5 and TRBJ2-7, with D unclear. Trimming removed 5 bases from V and 7 bases from J, with 12 bases in between. This CDR3 is built from 12 residues. CDR1 and CDR2 from the germline V gene are MNHEY and SVGAGI. This chain's CDR3 is CASSEVAWEQYF. The CDR3 nucleotides are TGTGCCAGCAGTGAAGTTGCGTGGGAGCAGTACTTC.

This clone came up a few times. V and J are TRBV18 and TRBJ2-2; D is ambiguous. The CDR3 loop spans 16 amino acids. V was cut by 3 bases and J by 4 bases, with 15 bases left in between. Germline CDR1 KGHSH, CDR2 LQKENI. CDR3 region: CASSPNNAESTGELFF. DNA for the CDR3: TGTGCCAGCTCACCGAATAATGCCGAAAGCACCGGGGAGCTGTTTTTT.